Included here is one T cell receptor beta chain sequence, with context. In the authors' methods: Using reference gene primer amplification, nucleated cell counts were estimated. Clones were read by immunoSEQ multiplex PCR, and TCRdb kept only the in-frame ones, dropping some. D and trimming come from the DNA, and the V and J calls and clone size come from that table. Here the sample spans roughly 130,000 clones, about 86% being singletons. The sample originates from a study of blood T cell repertoires in COVID-19. After removal of 3 bases from V and 7 bases from J, the junction contained 10 bases not matched to a gene. Germline CDR1 is SQVTM and CDR2 is ANQGSEA. This CDR3 comprises 14 residues.

This chain links TRBV29-1 with TRBJ2-7; 9 bases are shared with TRBD1. Specimen: PBMCs or T cells enriched from blood (not recorded which). This TCR came from a woman aged 45-65 years who had recovered from COVID-19. CDR3 residues: CSVDLITGGREQYF. CDR3 bases: TGCAGCGTTGACCTTATAACAGGGGGCAGAGAGCAGTACTTC.